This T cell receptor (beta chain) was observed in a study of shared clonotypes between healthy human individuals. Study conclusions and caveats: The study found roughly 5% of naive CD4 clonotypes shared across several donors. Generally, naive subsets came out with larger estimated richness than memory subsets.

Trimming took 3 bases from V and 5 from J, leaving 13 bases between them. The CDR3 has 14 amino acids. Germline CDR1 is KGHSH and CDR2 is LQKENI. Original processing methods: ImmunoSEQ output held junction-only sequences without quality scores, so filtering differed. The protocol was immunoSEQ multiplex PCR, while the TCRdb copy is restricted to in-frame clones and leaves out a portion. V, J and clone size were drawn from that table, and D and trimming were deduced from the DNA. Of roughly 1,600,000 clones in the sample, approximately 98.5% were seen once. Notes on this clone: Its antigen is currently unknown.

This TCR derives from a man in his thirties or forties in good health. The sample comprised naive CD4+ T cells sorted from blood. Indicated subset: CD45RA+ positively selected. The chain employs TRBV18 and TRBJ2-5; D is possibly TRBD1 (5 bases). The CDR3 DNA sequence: TGTGCCAGCTCACCCGGCAGGGCGGAGGAGACCCAGTACTTC. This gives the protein CASSPGRAEETQYF.